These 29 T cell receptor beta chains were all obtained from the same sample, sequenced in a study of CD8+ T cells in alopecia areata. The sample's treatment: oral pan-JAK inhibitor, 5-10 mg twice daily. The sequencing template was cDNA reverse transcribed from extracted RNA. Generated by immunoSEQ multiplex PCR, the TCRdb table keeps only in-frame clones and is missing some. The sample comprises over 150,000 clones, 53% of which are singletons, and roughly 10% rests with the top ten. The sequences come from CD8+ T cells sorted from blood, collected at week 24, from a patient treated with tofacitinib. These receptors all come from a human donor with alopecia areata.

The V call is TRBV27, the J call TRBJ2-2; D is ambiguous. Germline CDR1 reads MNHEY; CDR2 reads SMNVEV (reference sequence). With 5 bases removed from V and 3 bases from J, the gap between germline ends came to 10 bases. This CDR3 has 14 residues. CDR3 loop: CASSKREDTGELFF. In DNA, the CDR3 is TGTGCCAGCAGTAAACGAGAAGACACCGGGGAGCTGTTTTTT.

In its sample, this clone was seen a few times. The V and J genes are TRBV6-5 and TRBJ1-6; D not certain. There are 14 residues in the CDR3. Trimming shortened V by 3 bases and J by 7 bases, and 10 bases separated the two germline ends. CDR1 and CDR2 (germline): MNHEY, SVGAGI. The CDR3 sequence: CASSYGSGNSPLHF. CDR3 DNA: TGTGCCAGCAGTTATGGCTCGGGAAATTCACCCCTCCACTTT.

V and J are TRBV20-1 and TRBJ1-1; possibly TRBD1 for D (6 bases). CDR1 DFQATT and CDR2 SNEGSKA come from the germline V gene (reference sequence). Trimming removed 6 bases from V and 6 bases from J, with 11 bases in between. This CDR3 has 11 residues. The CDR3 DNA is TGCAGTGCCAAGAGGGGGGCTGAAGCTTTCTTT. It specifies CSAKRGAEAFF.

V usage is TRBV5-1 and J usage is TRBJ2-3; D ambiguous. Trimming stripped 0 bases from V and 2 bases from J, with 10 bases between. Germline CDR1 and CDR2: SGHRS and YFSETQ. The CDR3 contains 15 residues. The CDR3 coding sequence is TGCGCCAGCAGCTTGGAAGGTCTCTACACAGATACGCAGTATTTT. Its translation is CASSLEGLYTDTQYF.

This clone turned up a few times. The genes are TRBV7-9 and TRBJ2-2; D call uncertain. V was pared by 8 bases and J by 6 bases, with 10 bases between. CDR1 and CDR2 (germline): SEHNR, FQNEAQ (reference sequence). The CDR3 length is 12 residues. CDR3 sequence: CASDTKSGELFF. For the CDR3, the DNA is TGTGCCAGCGATACCAAATCCGGGGAGCTGTTTTTT.

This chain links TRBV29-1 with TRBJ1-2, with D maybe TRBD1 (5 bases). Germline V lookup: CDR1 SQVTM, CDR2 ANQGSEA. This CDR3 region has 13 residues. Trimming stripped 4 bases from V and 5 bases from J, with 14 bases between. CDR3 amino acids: CSVGIDRGYGYTF. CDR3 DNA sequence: TGCAGCGTTGGGATAGACAGAGGTTATGGCTACACCTTC.

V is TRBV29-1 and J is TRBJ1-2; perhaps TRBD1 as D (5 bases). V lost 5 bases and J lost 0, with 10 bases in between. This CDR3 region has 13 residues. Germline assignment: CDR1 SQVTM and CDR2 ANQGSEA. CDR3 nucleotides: TGCAGCGTTAAGGGGAGTTCTAACTATGGCTACACCTTC. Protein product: CSVKGSSNYGYTF.

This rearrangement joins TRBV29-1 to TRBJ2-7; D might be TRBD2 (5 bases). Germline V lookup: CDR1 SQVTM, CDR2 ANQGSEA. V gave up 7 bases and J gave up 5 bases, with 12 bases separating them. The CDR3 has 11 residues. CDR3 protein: CSGGTGNEQYF. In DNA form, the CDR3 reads TGCAGCGGCGGTACGGGGAACGAGCAGTACTTC.

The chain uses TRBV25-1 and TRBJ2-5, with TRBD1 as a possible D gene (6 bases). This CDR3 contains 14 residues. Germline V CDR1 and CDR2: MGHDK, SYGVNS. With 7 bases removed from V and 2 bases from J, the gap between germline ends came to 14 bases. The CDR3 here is CASTGTSTQETQYF. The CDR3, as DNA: TGTGCCAGCACTGGGACATCCACGCAAGAGACCCAGTACTTC.

DNA of the CDR3: TGCAGCGTTGAAGATATGACAAACACGGGGGACACTGAAGCTTTCTTT. Translating it yields CSVEDMTNTGDTEAFF. The V and J genes are TRBV29-1 and TRBJ1-1, with a possible D match to TRBD1 (5 bases). The CDR3 totals 16 residues. Per germline, CDR1 SQVTM and CDR2 ANQGSEA. V gave up 0 bases and J gave up 3 bases, with 17 bases separating them.

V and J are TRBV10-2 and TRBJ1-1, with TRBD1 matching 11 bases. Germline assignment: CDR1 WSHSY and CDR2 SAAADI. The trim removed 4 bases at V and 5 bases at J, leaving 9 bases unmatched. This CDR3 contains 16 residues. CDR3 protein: CASSGPGTGGRTEAFF. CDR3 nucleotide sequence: TGCGCCAGCAGTGGTCCCGGGACAGGGGGAAGGACTGAAGCTTTCTTT.

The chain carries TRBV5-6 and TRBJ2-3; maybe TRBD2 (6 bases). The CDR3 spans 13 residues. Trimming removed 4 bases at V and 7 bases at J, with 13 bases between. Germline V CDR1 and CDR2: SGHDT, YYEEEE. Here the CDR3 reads CASSLAGRNTQYF. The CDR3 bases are TGTGCCAGCAGCCTTGCGGGAAGAAATACGCAGTATTTT.

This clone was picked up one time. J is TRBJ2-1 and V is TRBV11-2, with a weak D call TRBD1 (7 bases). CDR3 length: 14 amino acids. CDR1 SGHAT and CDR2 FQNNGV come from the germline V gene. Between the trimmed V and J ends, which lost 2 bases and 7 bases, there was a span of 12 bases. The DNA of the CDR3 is TGTGCCAGCAGCTTACTGTCAGGGGGGAATGAGCAGTTCTTC. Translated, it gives CASSLLSGGNEQFF.

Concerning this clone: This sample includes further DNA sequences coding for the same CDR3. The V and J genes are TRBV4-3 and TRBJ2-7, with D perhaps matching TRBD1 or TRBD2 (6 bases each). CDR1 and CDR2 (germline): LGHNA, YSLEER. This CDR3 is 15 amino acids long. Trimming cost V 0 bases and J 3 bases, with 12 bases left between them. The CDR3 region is CASSQDRGGGYEQYF. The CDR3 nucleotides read TGCGCCAGCAGCCAAGACCGCGGAGGGGGCTACGAGCAGTACTTC.

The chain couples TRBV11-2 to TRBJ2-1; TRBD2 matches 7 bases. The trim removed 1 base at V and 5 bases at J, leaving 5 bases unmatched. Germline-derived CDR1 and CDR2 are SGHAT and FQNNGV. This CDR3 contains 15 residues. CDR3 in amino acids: CASSLGSGADNEQFF. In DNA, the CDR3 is TGTGCCAGCAGCTTAGGGAGCGGGGCAGACAATGAGCAGTTCTTC.

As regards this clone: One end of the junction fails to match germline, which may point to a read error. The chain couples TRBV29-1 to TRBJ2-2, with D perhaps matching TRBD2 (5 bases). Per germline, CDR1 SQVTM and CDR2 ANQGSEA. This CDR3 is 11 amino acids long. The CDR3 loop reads CNVVGDGELFF. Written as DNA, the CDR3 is TGCAACGTTGTCGGGGACGGGGAGCTGTTTTTT.

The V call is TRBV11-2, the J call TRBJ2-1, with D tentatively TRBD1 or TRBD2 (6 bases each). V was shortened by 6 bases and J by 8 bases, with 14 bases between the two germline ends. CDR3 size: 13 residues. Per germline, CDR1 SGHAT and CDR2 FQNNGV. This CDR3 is CASRAAGEDEQFF. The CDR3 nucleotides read TGTGCCAGCAGGGCCGCAGGGGAGGATGAGCAGTTCTTC.

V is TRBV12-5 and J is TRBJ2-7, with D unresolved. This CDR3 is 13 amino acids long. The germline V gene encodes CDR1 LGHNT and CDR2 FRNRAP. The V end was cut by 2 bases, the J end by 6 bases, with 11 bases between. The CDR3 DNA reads TGTGCTAGTGGTTTGCAACAGTCACTCGAGCAGTACTTC. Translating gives CASGLQQSLEQYF.

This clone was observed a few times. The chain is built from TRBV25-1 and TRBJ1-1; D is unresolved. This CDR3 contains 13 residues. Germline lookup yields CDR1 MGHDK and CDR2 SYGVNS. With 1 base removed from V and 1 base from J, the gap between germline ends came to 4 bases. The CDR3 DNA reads TGTGCCAGCAGTGAATCCTGGAACACTGAAGCTTTCTTT. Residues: CASSESWNTEAFF. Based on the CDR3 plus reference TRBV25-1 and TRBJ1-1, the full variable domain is EADIYQTPRYLVIGTGKKITLECSQTMGHDKMYWYQQDPGMELHLIHYSYGVNSTEKGDLSSESTVSRIRTEHFPLTLESARPSHTSQYLCASSESWNTEAFFGQGTRLTVV.

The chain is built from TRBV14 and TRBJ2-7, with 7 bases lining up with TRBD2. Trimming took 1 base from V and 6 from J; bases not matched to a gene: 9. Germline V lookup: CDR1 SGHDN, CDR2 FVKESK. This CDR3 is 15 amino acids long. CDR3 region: CASSQVGLPPAEQYF. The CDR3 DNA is TGTGCCAGCAGCCAAGTGGGACTACCCCCAGCCGAGCAGTACTTC.

The CDR3 loop is CASSLSGTDYEQYF. The CDR3 coding sequence is TGTGCCAGCAGCTTATCCGGGACAGACTACGAGCAGTACTTC. V usage is TRBV7-2 and J usage is TRBJ2-7; 7 bases are a match to TRBD1. Germline V lookup: CDR1 SGHTA, CDR2 FQGNSA. V was pared by 2 bases and J by 3 bases, with 4 bases of the junction left unmatched. The CDR3 contains 14 residues.

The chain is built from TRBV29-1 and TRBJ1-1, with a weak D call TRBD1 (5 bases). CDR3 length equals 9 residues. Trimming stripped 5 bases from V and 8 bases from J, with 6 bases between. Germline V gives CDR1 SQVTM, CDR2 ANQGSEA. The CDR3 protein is CSVPGEAFF. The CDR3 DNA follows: TGCAGCGTTCCAGGGGAAGCTTTCTTT.

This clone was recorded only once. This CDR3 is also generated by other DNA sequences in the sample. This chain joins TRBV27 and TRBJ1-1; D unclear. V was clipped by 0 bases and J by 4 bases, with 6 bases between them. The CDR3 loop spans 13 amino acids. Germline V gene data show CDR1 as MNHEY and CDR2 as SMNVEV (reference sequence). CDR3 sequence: CASSLSRATEAFF. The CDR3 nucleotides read TGTGCCAGCAGTTTATCGAGGGCCACTGAAGCTTTCTTT.

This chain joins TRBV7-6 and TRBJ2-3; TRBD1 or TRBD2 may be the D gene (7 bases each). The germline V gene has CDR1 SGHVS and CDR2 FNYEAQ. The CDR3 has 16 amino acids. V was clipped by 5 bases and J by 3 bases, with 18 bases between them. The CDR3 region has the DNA TGTGCCAGCAGCCCGAGACAGGGAGGGAGGACAGATACGCAGTATTTT. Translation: CASSPRQGGRTDTQYF.

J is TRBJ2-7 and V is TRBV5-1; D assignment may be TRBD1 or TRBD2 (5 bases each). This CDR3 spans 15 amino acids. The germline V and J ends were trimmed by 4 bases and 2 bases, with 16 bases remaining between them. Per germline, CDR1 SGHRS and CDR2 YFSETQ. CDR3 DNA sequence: TGCGCCAGCAGCCCCCGGGACCGCAGAACCTACGAGCAGTACTTC. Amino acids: CASSPRDRRTYEQYF.

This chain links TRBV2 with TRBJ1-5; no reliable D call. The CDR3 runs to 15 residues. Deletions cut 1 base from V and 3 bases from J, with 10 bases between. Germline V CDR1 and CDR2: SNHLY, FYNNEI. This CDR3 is CASSEDITSNQPQHF. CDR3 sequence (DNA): TGTGCCAGCAGTGAAGATATAACCTCCAATCAGCCCCAGCATTTT. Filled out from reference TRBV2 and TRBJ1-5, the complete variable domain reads EPEVTQTPSHQVTQMGQEVILRCVPISNHLYFYWYRQILGQKVEFLVSFYNNEISEKSEIFDDQFSVERPDGSNFTLKIRSTKLEDSAMYFCASSEDITSNQPQHFGDGTRLSIL.

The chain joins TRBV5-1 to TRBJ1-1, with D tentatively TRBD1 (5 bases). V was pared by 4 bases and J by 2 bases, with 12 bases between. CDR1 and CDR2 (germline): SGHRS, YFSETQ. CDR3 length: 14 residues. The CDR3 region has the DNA TGCGCCAGCAGCGCGGAGGGGAGAAACACTGAAGCTTTCTTT. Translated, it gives CASSAEGRNTEAFF.

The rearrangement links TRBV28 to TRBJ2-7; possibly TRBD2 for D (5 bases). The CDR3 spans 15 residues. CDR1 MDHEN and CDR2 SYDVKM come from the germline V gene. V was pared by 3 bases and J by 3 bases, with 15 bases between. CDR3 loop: CASSLSSGELYEQYF. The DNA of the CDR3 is TGTGCCAGCAGTTTGAGCTCCGGGGAACTCTACGAGCAGTACTTC.

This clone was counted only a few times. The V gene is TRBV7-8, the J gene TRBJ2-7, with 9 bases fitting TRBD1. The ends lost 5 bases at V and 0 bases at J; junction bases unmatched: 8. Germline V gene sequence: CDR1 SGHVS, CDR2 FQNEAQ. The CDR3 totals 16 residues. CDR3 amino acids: CASSPPGTGSSYEQYF. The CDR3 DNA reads TGTGCCAGCAGCCCGCCCGGGACAGGGAGCTCCTACGAGCAGTACTTC.